These 23 T cell receptor beta chains were sequenced from one sample in a study of cytomegalovirus exposure and HLA in healthy donors. The PCR employed 60 Vbeta primers together with 13 Jbeta primers. Assay used: immunoSEQ multiplex PCR; TCRdb lists only in-frame clones, some missing. Here the sample spans some 170,000 clones, approximately 70% being singletons. The source material was PBMCs. These receptors were taken from a man younger than 35 in good health and CMV-seropositive.

The chain uses TRBV11-3 and TRBJ2-4, with 12 bases aligning to TRBD2. Germline V CDR1 and CDR2: SGHNT, YENEEA. J lost 4 bases, V lost 5 bases, and 9 bases had no gene match. The CDR3 covers 17 residues. CDR3 DNA sequence: TGTGCCAGCAGCGGGACTAGCGGGTATCATGTAAAAAACATTCAGTACTTC. Translated, it gives CASSGTSGYHVKNIQYF.

In this sample, this clone turned up once. This rearrangement joins TRBV5-1 to TRBJ2-4; 12 bases agree with TRBD2. CDR1 and CDR2 from the germline V gene are SGHRS and YFSETQ. Trimming cost V 4 bases and J 0 bases; bases outside gene matches: 11. This CDR3 contains 19 residues. The CDR3 DNA follows: TGCGCCAGCAGCCCTGGCTGGACTAGCGGGGCTTTAGCCAAAAACATTCAGTACTTC. Amino acids: CASSPGWTSGALAKNIQYF.

This clone was observed once. The chain couples TRBV5-1 to TRBJ1-2; D call uncertain. The germline CDR1 and CDR2 sequences are SGHRS and YFSETQ. CDR3 size: 16 residues. Trimming took 0 bases from V and 0 from J, leaving 12 bases between them. The CDR3 region is CASSLGSFETNYGYTF. The CDR3 DNA reads TGCGCCAGCAGCTTGGGGAGTTTCGAGACTAACTATGGCTACACCTTC.

The chain is built from TRBV30 and TRBJ1-5; 9 bases match TRBD1. The trim removed 5 bases at V and 4 bases at J, leaving 3 bases unmatched. Per germline, CDR1 GTSNPN and CDR2 SVGIG (reference sequence). This CDR3 is built from 13 residues. The CDR3 coding sequence is TGTGCCTGGGGGGGACAGGGTAATCAGCCCCAGCATTTT. Translated, it gives CAWGGQGNQPQHF.

This clone showed up just a few times. The J gene is TRBJ1-3, the V gene TRBV10-2, with D perhaps TRBD1 (6 bases). The germline V gene has CDR1 WSHSY and CDR2 SAAADI. V gave up 4 bases and J gave up 5 bases, with 18 bases separating them. The CDR3 has 16 amino acids. The CDR3 DNA reads as TGCGCCAGCAGTGTTTTGGTTGAGGGGGAAAGAAACACCATATATTTT. Residues: CASSVLVEGERNTIYF.

The CDR3 coding sequence is TGTGCCAGCAGTTTGGGGGGGCCATGGGGCTTGGGATCTCGGGAGCAGTACGTC. The encoded protein is CASSLGGPWGLGSREQYV. J is TRBJ2-7 and V is TRBV28; D perhaps matches TRBD2 (7 bases). CDR1 MDHEN and CDR2 SYDVKM come from the germline V gene. The CDR3 contains 18 residues. V was cut by 3 bases and J by 7 bases, with 28 bases left in between.

J is TRBJ2-2 and V is TRBV27; 7 bases line up with TRBD2. Germline V gives CDR1 MNHEY, CDR2 SMNVEV (reference sequence). The CDR3 extends over 15 amino acids. The J segment lost 1 base and the V segment lost 5 bases, leaving 4 bases of the junction unmatched. For the CDR3, the DNA is TGTGCCAGCAGTCCCGGACTAGTGAACACCGGGGAGCTGTTTTTT. Protein sequence: CASSPGLVNTGELFF.

The sample holds a few counts of this clone. This chain joins TRBV7-9 and TRBJ1-1, with a possible D match to TRBD1 (5 bases). The CDR3 runs to 13 residues. Trimming cost V 5 bases and J 1 base, with 8 bases left between them. Germline CDR1 and CDR2: SEHNR and FQNEAQ (reference sequence). CDR3 DNA: TGTGCCAGCAGCCAGGACACGAACACTGAAGCTTTCTTT. Its translation: CASSQDTNTEAFF.

The chain couples TRBV6-6 to TRBJ1-3, with 7 bases fitting TRBD1. Germline values: CDR1 MNHNY, CDR2 SVGAGI (reference sequence). J lost 4 bases, V lost 6 bases, and 6 bases had no gene match. This CDR3 contains 14 residues. In DNA, the CDR3 is TGTGCCAGCAGCCCCGGGACAGACGGAAACACCATATATTTT. It specifies CASSPGTDGNTIYF.

The genes are TRBV11-1 and TRBJ1-1; D uncertain. This CDR3 has 14 residues. Trimming pared 5 bases from V and 1 base from J, leaving 11 bases between. From germline, CDR1 is SGHAT and CDR2 FQDESV (reference sequence). The CDR3 spells CASSPEGGNTEAFF. CDR3 nucleotide sequence: TGTGCCAGCAGCCCCGAGGGAGGGAACACTGAAGCTTTCTTT.

The chain employs TRBV5-6 and TRBJ2-7; 8 bases match TRBD1. With V trimmed by 4 bases and J by 0 bases, 12 bases remained unmatched. Germline V gives CDR1 SGHDT, CDR2 YYEEEE. CDR3 length: 17 amino acids. This CDR3 is CASSNRDRRPSSYEQYV. CDR3 bases: TGTGCCAGCAGCAACCGGGACAGGCGCCCCAGCTCCTACGAGCAGTACGTC.

CDR3: CASSGLETGLLNTEAFF. The CDR3 DNA sequence: TGTGCCAGCAGCGGTCTGGAGACAGGGCTCTTGAACACTGAAGCTTTCTTT. J is TRBJ1-1 and V is TRBV7-2; TRBD1 matches 7 bases. CDR3 size: 17 residues. Germline CDR1 SGHTA, CDR2 FQGNSA. J lost 0 bases, V lost 5 bases, and 12 bases had no gene match.

The chain joins TRBV27 to TRBJ1-1, with D unresolved. Trimming took off 6 bases at V and 1 base at J, with 12 bases between the two ends. The CDR3 consists of 14 residues. Germline-derived CDR1 and CDR2 are MNHEY and SMNVEV (reference sequence). In nucleotides, the CDR3 is TGTGCCAGCAGCCTAACGGTTACGAACACTGAAGCTTTCTTT. Encoded protein: CASSLTVTNTEAFF.

The chain has TRBV19 and TRBJ1-2, with TRBD1 as a possible D gene (5 bases). Per the germline V gene, CDR1 is LNHDA and CDR2 is SQIVND (reference sequence). The V gene lost 7 bases and the J gene lost 0 bases, with 18 bases spanning the gap. The CDR3 runs 16 residues. CDR3 sequence (DNA): TGTGCCAGTACCCCATGGGGGGGGTTAGCTAACTATGGCTACACCTTC. Amino acids: CASTPWGGLANYGYTF. Using reference TRBV19 and TRBJ1-2 for the parts outside the CDR3, the full variable domain is DGGITQSPKYLFRKEGQNVTLSCEQNLNHDAMYWYRQDPGQGLRLIYYSQIVNDFQKGDIAEGYSVSREKKESFPLTVTSAQKNPTAFYLCASTPWGGLANYGYTFGSGTRLTVV.

V usage is TRBV5-6 and J usage is TRBJ1-4; the D is unclear. The V and J ends lost 1 base and 0 bases respectively, with 10 bases between them. CDR3 length: 16 residues. The germline V gene has CDR1 SGHDT and CDR2 YYEEEE. CDR3 bases: TGTGCCAGCAGCTTGTGGGCCGTAGCAACTAATGAAAAACTGTTTTTT. Its translation is CASSLWAVATNEKLFF.

The chain combines TRBV4-2 with TRBJ2-2; 14 positions match TRBD2. CDR3 length equals 17 residues. J gave up 5 bases and V 0 bases, and 2 bases lay outside the gene matches. The V gene's germline CDR1 is LGHNA and CDR2 YNFKEQ. The DNA for the CDR3 is TGTGCCAGCAGCCAAGAGGGGACTAGCGGGAGAACCGGGGAGCTGTTTTTT. Amino acids: CASSQEGTSGRTGELFF.

In this sample, this clone turned up once. This chain joins TRBV27 and TRBJ1-6, with 8 nucleotides matching TRBD1. Germline CDR1 reads MNHEY; CDR2 reads SMNVEV (reference sequence). There are 13 residues in the CDR3. The V gene end was trimmed by 6 bases and the J gene end by 7 bases; junction bases not matched to a gene: 2. In nucleotides, the CDR3 is TGTGCCAGCAGGACAGGGGCCAATTCACCCCTCCACTTT. It specifies CASRTGANSPLHF.

There are a few counts of this clone. V and J are TRBV6-1 and TRBJ1-1; D not resolved. This CDR3 has 13 amino acids. The germline V gene has CDR1 MNHNS and CDR2 SASEGT. The ends were cut back, 6 bases at V and 1 base at J, with 9 bases in the middle. The CDR3 here is CASRRDWNTEAFF. The CDR3 bases are TGTGCCAGCAGGCGCGACTGGAACACTGAAGCTTTCTTT.

This clone was counted once. The genes are TRBV7-9 and TRBJ2-5; a possible D gene is TRBD2 (7 bases). The CDR3 spans 14 residues. The germline CDR1 and CDR2 sequences are SEHNR and FQNEAQ (reference sequence). Between the trimmed V and J ends, which lost 5 bases and 5 bases, there was a span of 15 bases. The CDR3 protein is CASSPRGGGETQYF. The CDR3 nucleotides read TGTGCCAGCAGCCCGAGGGGGGGCGGCGAGACCCAGTACTTC.

The chain has TRBV5-4 and TRBJ1-2; tentatively, D is TRBD1 (6 bases). Germline CDR1 SGHNT, CDR2 YYREEE (reference sequence). This CDR3 is built from 15 residues. Deletions cut 4 bases from V and 5 bases from J, with 18 bases between. This CDR3 reads CASSVTGPGSYGYTF. The CDR3, as DNA: TGTGCCAGCAGCGTCACAGGGCCGGGGAGTTATGGCTACACCTTC.

The chain couples TRBV11-3 to TRBJ2-3; D is unresolved. This CDR3 is 15 amino acids long. The V end lost 5 bases, the J end lost 0 bases, and 12 bases lay between the germline ends. Per germline, CDR1 SGHNT and CDR2 YENEEA. This chain's CDR3 is CASSLRSLSTDTQYF. In DNA, the CDR3 is TGTGCCAGCAGCCTTAGAAGTCTTAGCACAGATACGCAGTATTTT.

The CDR3 reads CASSPRGDRAGGSTEAFF. Here the CDR3 DNA reads TGTGCCAGCAGCCCCCGAGGGGACAGGGCTGGAGGGAGTACTGAAGCTTTCTTT. The chain recombines TRBV5-6 with TRBJ1-1; TRBD1 agrees at 9 bases. The V gene's germline CDR1 is SGHDT and CDR2 YYEEEE. The V gene end was trimmed by 4 bases and the J gene end by 5 bases; junction bases not matched to a gene: 18. CDR3 size: 18 residues.

The CDR3 coding sequence is TGTGCCTGGAGTTTAGCCGATCAGCCCCAGCATTTT. Translation gives CAWSLADQPQHF. The chain carries TRBV30 and TRBJ1-5; D is unclear. The V and J ends lost 2 bases and 5 bases respectively, with 7 bases between them. The germline V gene has CDR1 GTSNPN and CDR2 SVGIG (reference sequence). This CDR3 contains 12 residues. The full variable domain, in which reference TRBV30 and TRBJ1-5 provide the parts outside the CDR3, is SQTIHQWPATLVQPVGSPLSLECTVEGTSNPNLYWYRQAAGRGLQLLFYSVGIGQISSEVPQNLSASRPQDRQFILSSKKLLLSDSGFYLCAWSLADQPQHFGDGTRLSIL.